The sequence of this T cell receptor (beta chain) was determined in a study of blood T cell repertoires in COVID-19 (dated by TCRdb to the early 2020s). About the investigation overall: Collaborator samples came from the United States, Italy and Spain and covered acute and convalescent phases of COVID-19. The prospective study material was composed of cDNA or gDNA derived from T cells, B-cell-depleted T cells, or PBMCs. The dataset comprised deeply sampled blood TCRbeta repertoires from subjects exposed to, actively infected with, or recovered from COVID-19. Nearly every sample came with metadata listing a de-identified subject ID, COVID-19 status, age in years and sex. Where available, HLA class I and class II types were obtained from metadata supplied by the sample provider rather than from assay-based typing. The repertoires were made available in a free public database intended to serve as a resource for research on the immune response to SARS-CoV-2. Samples came from the ongoing ImmuneRACE study (first 160 participants) plus 1,254 subjects from 6 global collaborators. What the authors observed across the whole study: The quantity of clinical and demographic metadata differed by source and by participant and was supplied without curation.

TCRbeta CDR3 regions were amplified from genomic DNA using the immunoSEQ Assay, a bias-controlled multiplex PCR. In the source study's methods: The number of nucleated cells in each sample was estimated by amplification of reference gene primers within the assay. To quantify the absolute abundance of each unique TCRbeta CDR3 rearrangement, sequence reads were collapsed and filtered. For each sample, productive Simpson clonality was calculated as the square root of Simpson's diversity index over productive rearrangements. In its TCRdb copy, this immuneACCESS table keeps in-frame sequences only and misses some clones. Where compared with another copy, unresolved V genes explain less than half of these, and the others have no known cause. V and J calls plus clone size are reproduced from that table; the DNA served to infer D and trimming. The sample table lists 150,000 to 200,000 clones, roughly 80% of them with a count of one. Over 2.5% of the sample rests with the top ten.

Ends trimmed: V by 0 bases, J by 3 bases; bases unmatched to a gene: 13. From its cysteine to its phenylalanine, the CDR3 spans 17 amino acids. Only the CDR3 region is kept as DNA, spanning 51 bases read in frame from base 1. CDR1 and CDR2, looked up from the germline V gene (reference sequence), are GTSNPN and SVGIG. A note on this clone: Its antigen is unknown. Per-base qualities were not stored, and no clone one base away is much larger.

Each collaborating institution followed its own protocols to collect whole blood in K2EDTA tubes. For TCRbeta analysis, collaborator samples were shipped as frozen whole blood, as isolated PBMCs, or as DNA extracted from either sample type. Here the chain combines TRBV30 and TRBJ2-5; 7 bases in between match TRBD2. Sequences were obtained from peripheral blood. This clonotype originated in a human donor with acute or convalescent COVID-19. The donor label of this sample is uncertain. Here the CDR3 is given as CAWSVLLWEGKEETQYF. The nucleotides are TGTGCCTGGAGTGTACTTTTGTGGGAGGGCAAAGAAGAGACCCAGTACTTC.